The entry that follows covers one T cell receptor (beta chain) sequence. What it binds is unknown. This may be a read error: a much more frequent sequence differs by one nucleotide. The data belong to a study of T cells after yellow fever vaccination. Looking at the study overall: Preparation of the low-cell-number fractions used SMART-Seq v4 Ultra Low Input. Points from the study as a whole: Subsequent to the booster, the majority of primary-vaccination clones reappeared (96% CD4, 85% to 90% CD8). Relatively few clonotypes were ones that appeared in both CD4 and CD8 compartments.

They built TCR cDNA with 5'RACE template switching, a step that put in a universal primer site and UMIs. TCRdb re-analysed the 5' RACE reads in MiXCR, keeping a single row per CDR3 protein. Among about 360,000 distinct CDR3 sequences listed, 6% to 8% were seen once. The sequenced sample was PBMCs, obtained 5 days after the yellow fever booster vaccination. This TCR was sampled from a man aged 25 to 45 who received the YFV17D yellow fever vaccine.

DNA of the CDR3: TGTGCCAGCAGCCCCGAAAAAGTACTAGCGGGGGGCACAGATACGCTGTATTTT. This gives the protein CASSPEKVLAGGTDTLYF. This sequence joins TRBV11-2 and TRBJ2-3; 12 bases match TRBD2. The germline V gene encodes CDR1 SGHAT and CDR2 FQNNGV. The length of the CDR3 is 18 residues. Full variable domain (rest looked up from reference TRBV11-2 and TRBJ2-3): EAGVAQSPRYKIIEKRQSVAFWCNPISGHATLYWYQQILGQGPKLLIQFQNNGVVDDSQLPKDRFSAERLKGVDSTLKIQPAKLEDSAVYLCASSPEKVLAGGTDTLYFGPGTRLTVL.